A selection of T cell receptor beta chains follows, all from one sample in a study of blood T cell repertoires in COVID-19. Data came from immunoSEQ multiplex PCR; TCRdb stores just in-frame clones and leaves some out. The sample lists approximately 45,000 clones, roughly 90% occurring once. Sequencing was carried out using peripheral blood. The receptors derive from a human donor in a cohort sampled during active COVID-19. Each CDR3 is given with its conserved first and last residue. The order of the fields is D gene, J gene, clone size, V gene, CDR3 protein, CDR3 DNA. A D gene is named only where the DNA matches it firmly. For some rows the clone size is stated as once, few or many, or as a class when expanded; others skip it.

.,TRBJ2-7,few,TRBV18,CASSPEILSYEQYF,TGTGCCAGCTCACCTGAGATCCTCTCCTACGAGCAGTACTTC
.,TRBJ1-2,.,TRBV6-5,CASSYSGVSYGYTF,TGTGCCAGCAGTTACTCCGGGGTCTCCTATGGCTACACCTTC
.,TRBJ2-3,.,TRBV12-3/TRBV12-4,CASSLMTGDTQYF,TGTGCCAGCAGCCTGATGACAGGAGATACGCAGTATTTT
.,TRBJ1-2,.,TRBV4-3,CASSQAYQANYGYTF,TGCGCCAGCAGCCAAGCGTACCAGGCTAACTATGGCTACACCTTC
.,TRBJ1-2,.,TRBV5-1,CASSPSGGTNYGYTF,TGCGCCAGCAGCCCTAGCGGGGGCACTAACTATGGCTACACCTTC
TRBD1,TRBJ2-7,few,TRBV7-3,CASSLMGGQVYGEQYF,TGTGCCAGCAGCTTAATGGGGGGACAGGTCTACGGCGAGCAGTACTTC
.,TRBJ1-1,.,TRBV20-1,CTTGGPEAFF,TGCACTACCGGGGGTCCTGAAGCTTTCTTT
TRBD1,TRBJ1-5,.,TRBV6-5,CASSSGTGGRGQPQHF,TGTGCCAGCAGTTCGGGGACAGGGGGCCGCGGTCAGCCCCAGCATTTT
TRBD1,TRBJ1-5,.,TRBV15,CATSRDLSFRTGADQPQHF,TGTGCCACCAGCAGAGATCTTAGCTTTAGGACAGGGGCTGATCAGCCCCAGCATTTT
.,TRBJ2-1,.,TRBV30,CAWVRQSYNEQFF,TGTGCCTGGGTTAGACAGTCTTACAATGAGCAGTTCTTC
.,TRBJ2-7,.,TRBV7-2,CASSLAQSSYEQYF,TGTGCCAGCAGCTTAGCACAGAGCTCCTACGAGCAGTACTTC
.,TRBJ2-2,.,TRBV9,CASSERQAPNTGELFF,TGTGCCAGCAGCGAGAGACAGGCCCCGAACACCGGGGAGCTGTTTTTT
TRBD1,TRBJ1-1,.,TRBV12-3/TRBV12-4,CASKRTGLMAFF,TGTGCCAGCAAACGGACAGGGTTGATGGCTTTCTTT
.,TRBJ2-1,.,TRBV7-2,CASTRDSSYNEQFF,TGTGCCAGCACGCGGGACAGCAGTTACAATGAGCAGTTCTTC
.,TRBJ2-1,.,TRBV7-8,CASSSDPRGEQFF,TGTGCCAGCAGCTCGGACCCTCGGGGTGAGCAGTTCTTC
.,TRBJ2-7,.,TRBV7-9,CASSSGTFYEQYF,TGTGCCAGCAGCTCCGGGACTTTCTACGAGCAGTACTTC
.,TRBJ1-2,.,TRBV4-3,CASSQDRGGGYTF,TGCGCCAGCAGCCAAGACAGGGGTGGTGGCTACACCTTC
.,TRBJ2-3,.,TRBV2,CASIGSRGAGDTQYF,TGTGCCAGCATTGGTAGCAGGGGGGCCGGAGATACGCAGTATTTT
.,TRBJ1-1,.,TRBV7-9,CASSTDTVNTEAFF,TGTGCCAGCAGCACAGACACAGTGAACACTGAAGCTTTCTTT
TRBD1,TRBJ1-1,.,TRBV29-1,CSGARTGAEAFF,TGCAGCGGAGCGAGGACAGGGGCTGAAGCTTTCTTT
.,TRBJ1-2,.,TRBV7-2,CASSLAPTAYGYTF,TGTGCCAGCAGCTTAGCCCCGACAGCCTATGGCTACACCTTC
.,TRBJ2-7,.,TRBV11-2,CASSPAYEQYF,TGTGCCAGCAGCCCAGCGTACGAGCAGTACTTC
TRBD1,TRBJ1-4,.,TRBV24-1,CATRTGGSTNEKLFF,TGTGCCACCAGGACAGGGGGATCAACTAATGAAAAACTGTTTTTT
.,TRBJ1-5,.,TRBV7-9,CASSPVATGQPQHF,TGTGCCAGCAGCCCCGTGGCCACGGGTCAGCCCCAGCATTTT
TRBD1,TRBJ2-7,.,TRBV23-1,CASSLRTGDRGEQYF,TGCGCCAGCAGTCTGAGGACAGGGGACCGAGGAGAGCAGTACTTC
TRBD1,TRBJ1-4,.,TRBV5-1,CASSFTGATNEKLFF,TGCGCCAGCAGCTTTACAGGGGCAACTAATGAAAAACTGTTTTTT
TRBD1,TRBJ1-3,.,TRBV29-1,CSVDRGPGNTIYF,TGCAGCGTCGACAGGGGGCCTGGAAACACCATATATTTT
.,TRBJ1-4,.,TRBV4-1,CASSQDIAGTNEKLFF,TGCGCCAGCAGCCAGGACATCGCTGGAACGAATGAAAAACTGTTTTTT
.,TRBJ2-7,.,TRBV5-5,CASSLSPDFYEQYF,TGTGCCAGCAGCCTCAGTCCCGATTTCTACGAGCAGTACTTC
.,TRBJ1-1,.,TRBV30,CAWSVIGEGTEAFF,TGTGCCTGGAGTGTAATTGGGGAGGGCACTGAAGCTTTCTTT
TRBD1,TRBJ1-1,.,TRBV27,CASSRDRENTEAFF,TGTGCCAGCAGCCGGGACAGGGAGAACACTGAAGCTTTCTTT
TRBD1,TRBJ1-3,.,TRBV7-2,CASSLAQGAYGNTIYF,TGTGCCAGCAGCTTAGCACAGGGGGCATATGGAAACACCATATATTTT
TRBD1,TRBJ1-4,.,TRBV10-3,CAIRAEGAREKLFF,TGTGCCATCAGAGCGGAGGGGGCTCGAGAAAAACTGTTTTTT
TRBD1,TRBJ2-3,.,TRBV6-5,CASSPRGIGTDTQYF,TGTGCCAGCAGTCCCAGGGGGATTGGCACAGATACGCAGTATTTT
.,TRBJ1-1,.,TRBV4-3,CASSHESMNTEAFF,TGCGCCAGCAGCCATGAAAGCATGAACACTGAAGCTTTCTTT
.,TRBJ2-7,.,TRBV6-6,CASSYPGRSYEQYF,TGTGCCAGCAGTTACCCTGGCCGTTCCTACGAGCAGTACTTC
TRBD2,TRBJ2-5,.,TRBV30,CAWSVGGAGETQYF,TGTGCCTGGAGTGTGGGAGGGGCGGGAGAGACCCAGTACTTC
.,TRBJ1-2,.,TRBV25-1,CASSLMEGGFVSGYTF,TGTGCCAGCAGTTTGATGGAAGGAGGGTTCGTTTCTGGCTACACCTTC
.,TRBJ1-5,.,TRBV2,CASSDWGPVQPQHF,TGTGCCAGCAGTGACTGGGGGCCCGTTCAGCCCCAGCATTTT